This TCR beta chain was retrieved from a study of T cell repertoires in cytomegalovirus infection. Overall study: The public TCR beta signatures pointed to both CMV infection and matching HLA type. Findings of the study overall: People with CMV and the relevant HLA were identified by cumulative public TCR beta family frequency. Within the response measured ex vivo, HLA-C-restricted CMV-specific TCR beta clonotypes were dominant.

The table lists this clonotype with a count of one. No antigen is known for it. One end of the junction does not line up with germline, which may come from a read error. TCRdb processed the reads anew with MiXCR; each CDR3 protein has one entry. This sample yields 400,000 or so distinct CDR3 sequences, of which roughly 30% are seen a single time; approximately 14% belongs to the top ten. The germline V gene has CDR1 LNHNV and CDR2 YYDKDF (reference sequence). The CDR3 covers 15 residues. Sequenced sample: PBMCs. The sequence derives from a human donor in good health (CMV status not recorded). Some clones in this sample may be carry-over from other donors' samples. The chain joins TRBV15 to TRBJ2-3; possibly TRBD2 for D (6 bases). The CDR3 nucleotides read TGTGCCACCAGCAGAGATCGTCCGTCGGGGGAGACGCAGTCTTTT. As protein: CATSRDRPSGETQSF.